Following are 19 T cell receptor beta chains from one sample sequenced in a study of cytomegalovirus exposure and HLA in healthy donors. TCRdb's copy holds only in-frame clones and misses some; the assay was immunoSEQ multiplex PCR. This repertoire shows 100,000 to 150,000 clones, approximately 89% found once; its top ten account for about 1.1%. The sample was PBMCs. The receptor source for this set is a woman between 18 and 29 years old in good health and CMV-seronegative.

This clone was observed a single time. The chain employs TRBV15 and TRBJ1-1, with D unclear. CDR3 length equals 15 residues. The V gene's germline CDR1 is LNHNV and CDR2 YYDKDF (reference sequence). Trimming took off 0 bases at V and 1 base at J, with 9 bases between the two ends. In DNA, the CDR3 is TGTGCCACCAGCAGAGATAGTGGCGGGAACACTGAAGCTTTCTTT. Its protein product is CATSRDSGGNTEAFF.

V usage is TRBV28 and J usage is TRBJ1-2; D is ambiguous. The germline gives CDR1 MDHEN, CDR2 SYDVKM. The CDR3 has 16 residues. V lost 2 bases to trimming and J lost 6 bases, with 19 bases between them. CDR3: CASSLEASFSRNGYTF. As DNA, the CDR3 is TGTGCCAGCAGTTTAGAGGCCAGCTTTTCAAGGAATGGCTACACCTTC.

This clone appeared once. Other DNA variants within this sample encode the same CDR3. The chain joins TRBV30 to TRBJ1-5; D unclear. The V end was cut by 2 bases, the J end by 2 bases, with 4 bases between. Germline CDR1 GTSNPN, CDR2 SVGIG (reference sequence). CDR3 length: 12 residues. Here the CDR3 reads CAWSQGNQPQHF. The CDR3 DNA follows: TGTGCCTGGAGTCAGGGCAATCAGCCCCAGCATTTT.

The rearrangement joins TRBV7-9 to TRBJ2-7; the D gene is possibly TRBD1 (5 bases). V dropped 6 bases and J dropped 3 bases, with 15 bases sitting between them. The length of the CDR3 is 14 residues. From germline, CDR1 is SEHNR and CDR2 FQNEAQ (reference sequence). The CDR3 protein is CASRVRSDNYEQYF. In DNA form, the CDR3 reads TGTGCCAGCAGGGTGCGGTCGGACAACTACGAGCAGTACTTC.

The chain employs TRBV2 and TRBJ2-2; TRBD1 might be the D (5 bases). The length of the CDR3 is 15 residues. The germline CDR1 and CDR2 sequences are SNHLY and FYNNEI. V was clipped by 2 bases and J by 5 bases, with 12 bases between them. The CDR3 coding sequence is TGTGCCAGCAGTGAACAGGGCTCGGAGACCGGGGAGCTGTTTTTT. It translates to CASSEQGSETGELFF.

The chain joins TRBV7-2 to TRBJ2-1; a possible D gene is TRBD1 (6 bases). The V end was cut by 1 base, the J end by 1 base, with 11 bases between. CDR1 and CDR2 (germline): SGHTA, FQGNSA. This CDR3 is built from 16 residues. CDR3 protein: CASSLVAGQSYNEQFF. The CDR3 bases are TGTGCCAGCAGCTTAGTCGCAGGACAGTCCTACAATGAGCAGTTCTTC.

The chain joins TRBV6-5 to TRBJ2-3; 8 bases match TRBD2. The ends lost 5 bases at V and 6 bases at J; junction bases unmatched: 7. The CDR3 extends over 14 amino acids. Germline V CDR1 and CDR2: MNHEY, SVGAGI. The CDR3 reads CASSPPGGADTQYF. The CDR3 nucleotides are TGTGCCAGCAGTCCCCCGGGGGGGGCGGATACGCAGTATTTT.

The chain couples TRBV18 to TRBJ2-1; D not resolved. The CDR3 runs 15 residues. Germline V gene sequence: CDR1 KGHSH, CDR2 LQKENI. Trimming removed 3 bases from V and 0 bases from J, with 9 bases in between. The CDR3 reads CASSPVLSSYNEQFF. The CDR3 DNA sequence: TGTGCCAGCTCACCCGTTCTTAGCTCCTACAATGAGCAGTTCTTC. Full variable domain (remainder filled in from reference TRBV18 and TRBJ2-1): NAGVMQNPRHLVRRRGQEARLRCSPMKGHSHVYWYRQLPEEGLKFMVYLQKENIIDESGMPKERFSAEFPKEGPSILRIQQVVRGDSAAYFCASSPVLSSYNEQFFGPGTRLTVL.

The CDR3 DNA is TGTGCCAGCAGTCTCGGGACAGACAACACAGATACGCAGTATTTT. It yields the protein CASSLGTDNTDTQYF. The J gene is TRBJ2-3, the V gene TRBV28; TRBD1 aligns across 7 bases. This CDR3 region has 15 residues. The junction had 7 bases not matched to a gene; V was cut back by 5 bases and J by 2 bases. Germline V gene sequence: CDR1 MDHEN, CDR2 SYDVKM.

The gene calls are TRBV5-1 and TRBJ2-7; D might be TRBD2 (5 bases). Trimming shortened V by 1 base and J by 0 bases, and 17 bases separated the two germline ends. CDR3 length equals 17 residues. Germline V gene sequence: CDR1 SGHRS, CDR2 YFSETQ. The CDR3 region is CASSLMGQRKSSYEQYF. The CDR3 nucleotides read TGCGCCAGCAGCTTGATGGGCCAGCGGAAGAGCTCCTACGAGCAGTACTTC. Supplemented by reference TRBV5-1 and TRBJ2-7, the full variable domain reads KAGVTQTPRYLIKTRGQQVTLSCSPISGHRSVSWYQQTPGQGLQFLFEYFSETQRNKGNFPGRFSGRQFSNSRSEMNVSTLELGDSALYLCASSLMGQRKSSYEQYFGPGTRLTVT.

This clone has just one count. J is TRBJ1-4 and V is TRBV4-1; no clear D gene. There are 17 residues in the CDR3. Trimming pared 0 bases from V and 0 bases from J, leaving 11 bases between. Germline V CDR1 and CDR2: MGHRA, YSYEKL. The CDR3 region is CASSQDLGRATNEKLFF. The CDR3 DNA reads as TGCGCCAGCAGCCAAGATCTGGGGAGGGCAACTAATGAAAAACTGTTTTTT.

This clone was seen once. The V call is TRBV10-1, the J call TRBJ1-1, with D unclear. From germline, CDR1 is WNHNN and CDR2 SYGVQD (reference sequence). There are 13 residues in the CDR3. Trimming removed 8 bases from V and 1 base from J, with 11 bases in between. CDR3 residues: CASADFPNTEAFF. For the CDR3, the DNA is TGCGCCAGCGCGGACTTCCCGAACACTGAAGCTTTCTTT.

The CDR3: CASSLAAGGPYEQFF. The CDR3 DNA reads as TGTGCCAGCAGCTTAGCAGCGGGAGGGCCATATGAGCAGTTCTTC. The genes are TRBV7-2 and TRBJ2-1; TRBD2 aligns across 10 bases. The ends lost 0 bases at V and 8 bases at J; junction bases unmatched: 4. The CDR3 length is 15 residues. Germline V gives CDR1 SGHTA, CDR2 FQGNSA.

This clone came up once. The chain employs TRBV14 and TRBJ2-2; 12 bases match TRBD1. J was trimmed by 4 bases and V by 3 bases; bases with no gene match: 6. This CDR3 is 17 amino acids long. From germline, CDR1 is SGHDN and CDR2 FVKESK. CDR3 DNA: TGTGCCAGCAGCCATTGGGACAGGGGGCGCTTCACCGGGGAGCTGTTTTTT. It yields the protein CASSHWDRGRFTGELFF.

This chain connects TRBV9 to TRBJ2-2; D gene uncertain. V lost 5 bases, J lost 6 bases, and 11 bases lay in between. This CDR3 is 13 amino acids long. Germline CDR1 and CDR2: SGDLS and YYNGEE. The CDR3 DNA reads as TGTGCCAGCAGTACAGTGTTTGCCGGGGAGCTGTTTTTT. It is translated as CASSTVFAGELFF.

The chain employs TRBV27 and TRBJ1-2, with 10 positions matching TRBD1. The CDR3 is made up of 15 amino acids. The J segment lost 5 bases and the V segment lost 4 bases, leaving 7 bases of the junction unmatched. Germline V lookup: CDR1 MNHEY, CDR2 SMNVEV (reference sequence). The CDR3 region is CASSSPRQGAYGYTF. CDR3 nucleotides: TGTGCCAGCAGTTCACCGAGACAGGGGGCATATGGCTACACCTTC.

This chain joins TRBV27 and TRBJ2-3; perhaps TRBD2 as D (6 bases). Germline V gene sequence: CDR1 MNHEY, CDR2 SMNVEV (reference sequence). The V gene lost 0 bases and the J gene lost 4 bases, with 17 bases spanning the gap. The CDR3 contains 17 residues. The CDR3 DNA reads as TGTGCCAGCAGTTTATCGGGGACCCTAGCGTCGTCAGATACGCAGTATTTT. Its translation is CASSLSGTLASSDTQYF.

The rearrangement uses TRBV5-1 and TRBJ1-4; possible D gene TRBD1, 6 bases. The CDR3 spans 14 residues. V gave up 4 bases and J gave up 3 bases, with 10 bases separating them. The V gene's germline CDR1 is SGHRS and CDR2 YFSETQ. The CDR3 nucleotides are TGCGCCAGCAGCCTGACAGGCCCTAATGAAAAACTGTTTTTT. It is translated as CASSLTGPNEKLFF.

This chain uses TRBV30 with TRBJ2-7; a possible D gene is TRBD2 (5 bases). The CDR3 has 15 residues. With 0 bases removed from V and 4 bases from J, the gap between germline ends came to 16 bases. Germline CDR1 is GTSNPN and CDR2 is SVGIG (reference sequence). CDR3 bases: TGTGCCTGGAGTGTACCTGGGAGCGGTGGTTACGAGCAGTACTTC. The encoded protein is CAWSVPGSGGYEQYF.